A single sample is the source of the 20 T cell receptor beta chains below, sequenced in a study of T cells in Graves' hyperthyroidism and ophthalmopathy. Researchers took RNA transcripts and amplified the TCR beta CDR3 regions from them. HTBI primers were the set used in a first-round RT-PCR of the TCR CDR3. TCRdb passed the multiplex PCR reads through MiXCR, listing each CDR3 protein once. The sample consists of around 240,000 distinct CDR3 sequences, about 15% of them appearing once. Sequences were obtained from blood. These TCRs come from a woman aged 18-29 years with Graves' ophthalmopathy.

The sample holds a few counts of this clonotype. J is TRBJ1-5 and V is TRBV10-3; tentative D call: TRBD1 (5 bases). V shed 3 bases and J shed 5 bases, with 8 bases lying between them. Per the germline V gene, CDR1 is ENHRY and CDR2 is SYGVKD. This CDR3 comprises 13 residues. CDR3 loop: CAISDRDDQPQHF. In DNA form, the CDR3 reads TGTGCCATCAGTGACAGGGACGATCAGCCCCAGCATTTT.

In this sample, this clonotype turned up many times. V and J are TRBV7-2 and TRBJ2-1; D is unclear. Germline-derived CDR1 and CDR2 are SGHTA and FQGNSA. Trimming left V 5 bases short and J 5 bases short, with 10 bases between. The CDR3 has 13 amino acids. The CDR3 is CASSRWPNNEQFF. Written as DNA, the CDR3 is TGTGCCAGCAGCCGATGGCCGAACAATGAGCAGTTCTTC.

This clonotype was recorded at least ten times. J is TRBJ1-2 and V is TRBV5-6, with D possibly matching TRBD1 (6 bases). CDR3 length: 13 amino acids. The germline V gene encodes CDR1 SGHDT and CDR2 YYEEEE. Trimming took 3 bases from V and 4 from J, leaving 10 bases between them. CDR3 bases: TGTGCCAGCAGCTCCGACAGGCTCTATGGCTACACCTTC. Translation gives CASSSDRLYGYTF. The entire variable domain, with the rest obtained from reference TRBV5-6 and TRBJ1-2, is as follows: DAGVTQSPTHLIKTRGQQVTLRCSPKSGHDTVSWYQQALGQGPQFIFQYYEEEERQRGNFPDRFSGHQFPNYSSELNVNALLLGDSALYLCASSSDRLYGYTFGSGTRLTVV.

Ten or more counts support this clonotype. This sequence joins TRBV28 and TRBJ1-5; D is undetermined. The germline V gene has CDR1 MDHEN and CDR2 SYDVKM. The CDR3 has 11 amino acids. The germline V and J ends were trimmed by 8 bases and 9 bases, with 11 bases remaining between them. This CDR3 is CASCEGPPQHF. DNA of the CDR3: TGTGCCAGCTGTGAGGGTCCGCCCCAGCATTTT. Together with reference TRBV28 and TRBJ1-5, the CDR3 gives the full variable domain: DVKVTQSSRYLVKRTGEKVFLECVQDMDHENMFWYRQDPGLGLRLIYFSYDVKMKEKGDIPEGYSVSREKKERFSLILESASTNQTSMYLCASCEGPPQHFGDGTRLSIL.

For the CDR3, the DNA is TGCGCCAGCAGCATTTTCCCCGGGACGATAGAGCAGTACTTC. It yields the protein CASSIFPGTIEQYF. V is TRBV5-1 and J is TRBJ2-7, with D tentatively TRBD1 or TRBD2 (5 bases each). Trimming shortened V by 4 bases and J by 7 bases, and 18 bases separated the two germline ends. CDR1 SGHRS and CDR2 YFSETQ come from the germline V gene. This CDR3 has 14 amino acids.

The chain carries TRBV3-1 and TRBJ2-1; 14 nucleotides match TRBD2. V gave up 3 bases and J gave up 7 bases; unmatched junction bases: 5. CDR1 and CDR2 from the germline V gene are LGHDT and YNNKEL (reference sequence). The length of the CDR3 is 16 residues. As DNA, the CDR3 is TGTGCCAGCAGCCAGGGGACTAGCGGGAGATCAAATGAGCAGTTCTTC. Translation gives CASSQGTSGRSNEQFF.

This clonotype was found many times. CDR3 in amino acids: CASSTEGGGFYSNQPQHF. The CDR3, as DNA: TGTGCCAGCAGTACCGAAGGCGGTGGGTTTTATAGCAATCAGCCCCAGCATTTT. This chain joins TRBV6-2 or TRBV6-3 and TRBJ1-5; D not certain. Germline V gene sequence: CDR1 MNHEY, CDR2 SVGEGT. Trimming removed 5 bases from V and 0 bases from J, with 20 bases in between. The CDR3 contains 18 residues.

This clonotype was counted many times. J is TRBJ1-1 and V is TRBV28; 7 bases match TRBD1. CDR1 MDHEN and CDR2 SYDVKM come from the germline V gene. The CDR3 consists of 14 residues. After removal of 5 bases from V and 4 bases from J, the junction contained 7 bases not matched to a gene. The DNA of the CDR3 is TGTGCCAGCAGTCCCCGGAGGGGGCCCACTGAAGCTTTCTTT. It specifies CASSPRRGPTEAFF.

In its sample, this clonotype was seen many times. V gene TRBV28 combines with J gene TRBJ2-4; D possibly corresponds to TRBD1 (6 bases). Trimming removed 3 bases at V and 4 bases at J, with 16 bases between. Germline CDR1 and CDR2: MDHEN and SYDVKM. The CDR3 has 16 amino acids. CDR3 sequence: CASSFEGDIPKNIQYF. DNA for the CDR3: TGTGCCAGCAGTTTCGAGGGGGACATCCCGAAAAACATTCAGTACTTC.

This clonotype was observed at least ten times. This chain connects TRBV20-1 to TRBJ2-7; D is unresolved. V lost 3 bases to trimming and J lost 0 bases, with 21 bases between them. Germline CDR1 reads DFQATT; CDR2 reads SNEGSKA (reference sequence). The CDR3 contains 17 residues. For the CDR3, the DNA is TGCAGTGCTAGCCACTCCGGGTTCGCAAGCGACTCCTACGAGCAGTACTTC. It is translated as CSASHSGFASDSYEQYF.

There are many counts of this clonotype. CDR3 nucleotide sequence: TGTGCCAGCAGTTACTCGTCTGACAATGAGCAGTTCTTC. Its translation is CASSYSSDNEQFF. This chain uses TRBV6-5 with TRBJ2-1; no clear D gene. Germline V gene data show CDR1 as MNHEY and CDR2 as SVGAGI. CDR3 size: 13 residues. Trimming left V 0 bases short and J 5 bases short, with 5 bases between.

This clonotype occurred many times. V usage is TRBV13 and J usage is TRBJ1-1; 7 bases are shared with TRBD1. This CDR3 spans 12 amino acids. The V and J ends lost 5 bases and 8 bases, in that order; junction bases with no gene match: 5. Germline V lookup: CDR1 PRHDT, CDR2 FYEKMQ (reference sequence). In DNA, the CDR3 is TGTGCCAGCAGCACGCCGGGACAGGAAGCTTTCTTT. Its protein product is CASSTPGQEAFF.

This clonotype was counted only a few times. The V call is TRBV25-1, the J call TRBJ1-2, with D unclear. With 4 bases removed from V and 8 bases from J, the gap between germline ends came to 8 bases. The CDR3 sequence is 11 residues long. The germline gives CDR1 MGHDK, CDR2 SYGVNS. In nucleotides, the CDR3 is TGTGCCAGCAGTGCTTCACAGGGCTACACCTTC. Translating gives CASSASQGYTF.

At least ten counts were recorded for this clonotype. This rearrangement joins TRBV6-2 or TRBV6-3 to TRBJ2-1; 8 bases agree with TRBD2. CDR1 and CDR2 (germline): MNHEY, SVGEGT. There are 16 residues in the CDR3. V dropped 5 bases and J dropped 8; count of bases not matched to a gene: 14. CDR3 loop: CASSPAPASGFHEQFF. CDR3 bases: TGTGCCAGCAGTCCCGCGCCGGCTAGCGGGTTCCATGAGCAGTTCTTC.

This clonotype was seen ten or more times. A junction end diverges from the germline sequence, so it may reflect a read error. V usage is TRBV11-3 and J usage is TRBJ2-7; D call uncertain. CDR1 and CDR2 (germline): SGHNT, YENEEA. This CDR3 comprises 15 residues. CDR3 nucleotide sequence: TGTGCCAGCAGCCTAGACCCGGGTAGGCCCTACGAGCAGTACTTC. This translates into CASSLDPGRPYEQYF.

This clonotype was counted ten times or more. V gene TRBV28 combines with J gene TRBJ1-6; tentatively, D is TRBD1 (5 bases). The CDR3 contains 16 residues. The V and J ends lost 6 bases and 7 bases respectively, with 19 bases between them. Germline V CDR1 and CDR2: MDHEN, SYDVKM. The CDR3 DNA reads as TGTGCCAGCAGCCTTCCCAGTTGGGGGGGAAATTCACCCCTCCACTTT. Its translation is CASSLPSWGGNSPLHF.

This clonotype has more than one count but fewer than ten. The chain is built from TRBV19 and TRBJ1-2; 8 bases agree with TRBD1. This CDR3 comprises 14 residues. V gave up 9 bases and J gave up 2 bases; unmatched junction bases: 8. Germline V CDR1 and CDR2: LNHDA, SQIVND (reference sequence). CDR3 residues: CASRGTGQNYGYTF. The CDR3 coding sequence is TGTGCCAGCCGGGGGACAGGACAAAACTATGGCTACACCTTC.

The sample holds many counts of this clonotype. The chain employs TRBV11-2 and TRBJ2-7; a weak D match, TRBD2 (5 bases). CDR1 is SGHAT and CDR2 is FQNNGV in the germline V gene. Trimming left V 5 bases short and J 4 bases short, with 15 bases between. The CDR3 totals 14 residues. In DNA form, the CDR3 reads TGTGCCAGCAGCGATTTCAGCGGACGGTACGAGCAGTACTTC. Its translation is CASSDFSGRYEQYF.

This clonotype was observed a few times. This sequence joins TRBV19 and TRBJ2-4, with no clear D. CDR1 and CDR2 from the germline V gene are LNHDA and SQIVND (reference sequence). The V end lost 5 bases, the J end lost 1 base, and 15 bases lay between the germline ends. The CDR3 is 16 amino acids. The CDR3 spells CASSPRSGGAKNIQYF. CDR3 bases: TGTGCCAGTAGTCCCCGATCGGGTGGGGCCAAAAACATTCAGTACTTC.

This clonotype was seen ten or more times. The rearrangement links TRBV5-6 to TRBJ1-3; D unresolved. Trimming removed 4 bases from V and 4 bases from J, with 6 bases in between. The CDR3 contains 12 residues. Germline assignment: CDR1 SGHDT and CDR2 YYEEEE. The CDR3, as DNA: TGTGCCAGCAGCATCCAGGGAAACACCATATATTTT. Translated, it gives CASSIQGNTIYF.